Below are 5 T cell receptor beta chains sequenced from a single sample in a study of human T cells and chemical hapten exposure. MiXCR was run by TCRdb on the RACE reads, yielding one entry per CDR3 protein. This table holds 80,000 to 100,000 distinct CDR3 sequences, about 9% found once. The time point was: patch test 2, 6 weeks after DPC sensitization. Treatment specified: therapeutic diphenylcyclopropenone sensitization with weekly scalp DPC. The sample was whole blood, taken in connection with sensitization to the hapten diphenylcyclopropenone (DPC). Receptor source: a woman aged 40-49 years with alopecia areata. Some clones in this sample may be carry-over from other donors' samples.

This clonotype was seen many times. The J gene is TRBJ2-3, the V gene TRBV6-1; D is uncertain. CDR1 and CDR2 (germline): MNHNS, SASEGT. V shed 6 bases and J shed 2 bases, with 6 bases lying between them. This CDR3 spans 12 amino acids. The CDR3 loop is CASRMTTDTQYF. The CDR3 DNA follows: TGTGCCAGCAGGATGACCACAGATACGCAGTATTTT.

This clonotype was seen repeatedly, ten times or more. J is TRBJ2-3 and V is TRBV5-1; 10 positions agree with TRBD2. Germline V gene data show CDR1 as SGHRS and CDR2 as YFSETQ. V trimming: 0 bases; J trimming: 0 bases; junction bases outside the gene matches: 4. This CDR3 has 17 residues. The CDR3 bases are TGCGCCAGCAGCTTGGCCTTGACTAGCGGGAGCACAGATACGCAGTATTTT. This sequence encodes CASSLALTSGSTDTQYF.

This clonotype was counted ten times or more. The chain recombines TRBV27 with TRBJ1-1; a weak D match, TRBD1 (6 bases). In germline, CDR1 is MNHEY, CDR2 SMNVEV (reference sequence). Trimming removed 5 bases from V and 6 bases from J, with 16 bases in between. The CDR3 extends over 14 amino acids. CDR3 loop: CASSPGQFGAEAFF. The CDR3 nucleotides are TGTGCCAGCAGTCCCGGACAGTTCGGGGCTGAAGCTTTCTTT.

This clonotype has at least ten counts. Compared with germline, one end of the junction differs, possibly owing to a read error. This chain uses TRBV2 with TRBJ2-1; 8 bases fit TRBD1. Germline V gene data show CDR1 as SNHLY and CDR2 as FYNNEI. The CDR3 consists of 14 residues. The CDR3 DNA is TGTGCCAGCAGGGAAGACAGGGGCGCCAATGAGCAGTTCTTC. This translates into CASREDRGANEQFF.

This clonotype has just a few counts. This chain joins TRBV18 and TRBJ2-3; D remains ambiguous. The germline CDR1 and CDR2 sequences are KGHSH and LQKENI. The CDR3 totals 15 residues. V gave up 3 bases and J gave up 4 bases, with 14 bases separating them. The CDR3: CASSPNGQRSDTQYF. DNA of the CDR3: TGTGCCAGCTCACCCAACGGTCAGAGATCAGATACGCAGTATTTT.